One sample yielded the 13 T cell receptor beta chains listed below, sequenced in a study of blood T cell repertoires in COVID-19. Only in-frame clones appear in the TCRdb table, and some are missing; sequencing was by immunoSEQ multiplex PCR. Among more than 95,000 clones, 85% were seen once, and the ten largest hold approximately 6.6%. Sample: peripheral blood. The receptors shown here come from a man at least 80 years old with active or convalescent COVID-19.

This sequence joins TRBV28 and TRBJ2-7, with D tentatively TRBD1 (6 bases). V was trimmed by 4 bases and J by 8 bases, leaving 21 bases between them. CDR3 size: 15 residues. In germline, CDR1 is MDHEN, CDR2 SYDVKM. The DNA for the CDR3 is TGTGCCAGCAGTTCTTCTACAGGGACGGGTCGGAAGCAGTACTTC. This encodes CASSSSTGTGRKQYF. The entire variable domain, with the rest obtained from reference TRBV28 and TRBJ2-7, is as follows: DVKVTQSSRYLVKRTGEKVFLECVQDMDHENMFWYRQDPGLGLRLIYFSYDVKMKEKGDIPEGYSVSREKKERFSLILESASTNQTSMYLCASSSSTGTGRKQYFGPGTRLTVT.

CDR3 in amino acids: CSVDRAGQGNEQFF. The CDR3, as DNA: TGCAGCGTTGATCGGGCGGGACAGGGAAATGAGCAGTTCTTC. The chain couples TRBV29-1 to TRBJ2-1, with 9 bases fitting TRBD1. Germline values: CDR1 SQVTM, CDR2 ANQGSEA. This CDR3 has 14 amino acids. With 3 bases clipped from V and 7 bases from J, the junction kept 7 bases outside the gene matches.

The rearrangement links TRBV30 to TRBJ1-5; D remains ambiguous. This CDR3 region has 15 residues. The germline V gene encodes CDR1 GTSNPN and CDR2 SVGIG (reference sequence). The V end was cut by 3 bases, the J end by 5 bases, with 17 bases between. The CDR3 bases are TGTGCCTGGAGGCCGGGATTCACGAGGGATCAGCCCCAGCATTTT. It specifies CAWRPGFTRDQPQHF.

The chain couples TRBV12-3 or TRBV12-4 to TRBJ1-1; tentative D call: TRBD1 (5 bases). The CDR3 loop spans 13 amino acids. The V end lost 6 bases, the J end lost 4 bases, and 12 bases lay between the germline ends. The CDR3 spells CASSPGGSTEAFF. The CDR3 coding sequence is TGTGCCAGCAGCCCCGGGGGGAGCACTGAAGCTTTCTTT.

The chain recombines TRBV6-1 with TRBJ2-7, with 7 nucleotides matching TRBD2. The CDR3 contains 14 residues. The germline CDR1 and CDR2 sequences are MNHNS and SASEGT. J gave up 4 bases and V 6 bases, and 9 bases lay outside the gene matches. The CDR3 sequence: CASSPRPGGYEQYF. The CDR3 coding sequence is TGTGCCAGCAGCCCCCGGCCCGGGGGGTACGAGCAGTACTTC.

The chain carries TRBV29-1 and TRBJ2-1, with 13 bases that match TRBD2. After removal of 5 bases from V and 9 bases from J, the junction contained 13 bases not matched to a gene. Per germline, CDR1 SQVTM and CDR2 ANQGSEA. The CDR3 consists of 16 residues. The CDR3 DNA is TGCAGCGTTCCCCCTGGACTAGCGGGAGTAAGGGGTGAGCAGTTCTTC. Protein sequence: CSVPPGLAGVRGEQFF.

The chain combines TRBV5-1 with TRBJ2-1; 11 nucleotides line up with TRBD2. CDR3 length: 16 amino acids. Germline values: CDR1 SGHRS, CDR2 YFSETQ. The V segment lost 4 bases and the J segment 10 bases; nucleotides outside the gene matches: 13. This CDR3 is CASSRVLAGGPEEQFF. The CDR3 DNA reads TGCGCCAGCAGCAGGGTTTTAGCGGGGGGGCCGGAGGAGCAGTTCTTC.

V gene TRBV10-3 combines with J gene TRBJ1-5; 8 bases align to TRBD1. Germline V gene lookup returns CDR1 ENHRY and CDR2 SYGVKD. The V gene end was trimmed by 6 bases and the J gene end by 2 bases; junction bases not matched to a gene: 6. The CDR3 sequence is 15 residues long. The CDR3 coding sequence is TGTGCCATCAGAGAACAGGGGGGCGGCAATCAGCCCCAGCATTTT. The encoded protein is CAIREQGGGNQPQHF.

This clone was recorded at least ten times. The chain carries TRBV5-4 and TRBJ2-3; 12 bases align to TRBD2. Germline CDR1 reads SGHNT; CDR2 reads YYREEE (reference sequence). This CDR3 has 16 amino acids. V lost 5 bases and J lost 1; bases outside the gene matches: 5. The DNA of the CDR3 is TGTGCCAGCAGATCCTGGACTAGCGGGGGCACAGATACGCAGTATTTT. Encoded protein: CASRSWTSGGTDTQYF.

The chain recombines TRBV3-1 (or the pseudogene TRBV3-2) with TRBJ2-5, with a possible D match to TRBD1 (6 bases). The CDR3 sequence is 15 residues long. V lost 0 bases and J 5 bases, leaving 13 bases between the germline ends. Germline V lookup: CDR1 LGHDT, CDR2 YNNKEL (reference sequence). CDR3 DNA: TGTGCCAGCAGCCAAGATATCTGGGGGCTCGAGACCCAGTACTTC. Translating it yields CASSQDIWGLETQYF.

The chain employs TRBV7-2 and TRBJ2-2, with D perhaps TRBD1 (5 bases). This CDR3 comprises 15 residues. Germline values: CDR1 SGHTA, CDR2 FQGNSA. V was shortened by 5 bases and J by 2 bases, with 12 bases between the two germline ends. The CDR3 protein is CASSLQAENTGELFF. The DNA of the CDR3 is TGTGCCAGCAGCCTACAGGCGGAAAACACCGGGGAGCTGTTTTTT.

The V gene is TRBV5-4, the J gene TRBJ2-4, with TRBD2 identical over 10 bases. This CDR3 has 15 amino acids. Unmatched junction bases numbered 7, after V lost 4 bases and J lost 6 bases. Per germline, CDR1 SGHNT and CDR2 YYREEE (reference sequence). As DNA, the CDR3 is TGTGCCAGCAGCCACCTAGCGGGGGACCGAAACATTCAGTACTTC. Its protein product is CASSHLAGDRNIQYF.

V gene TRBV6-1 combines with J gene TRBJ1-5, with 11 bases that match TRBD1. CDR1 and CDR2 from the germline V gene are MNHNS and SASEGT. The CDR3 runs 16 residues. V dropped 3 bases and J dropped 2; count of bases not matched to a gene: 3. For the CDR3, the DNA is TGTGCCAGCAGTGACGGGACAGGGGGAGGCAATCAGCCCCAGCATTTT. Residues: CASSDGTGGGNQPQHF.